A selection of T cell receptor beta chains follows, all from one sample in a study. TCRdb re-derived calls from the 5' RACE reads in MiXCR, one entry per CDR3 protein. The sample consists of fewer than 40,000 distinct CDR3 sequences, around a quarter of them appearing once. The specimen was memory CD4+ T cells sorted from blood. The receptors shown here come from a female donor with breast cancer. Each CDR3 is given with its conserved first and last residue. A D gene is named only where the DNA matches it firmly. Some rows have no size entry. The others give once, few or many, or a class for an expanded clone.

15,.,.,TRBJ1-1,TRBV7-8,CASSDGTALNTEAFF,TGTGCCAGCAGCGACGGCACAGCGTTGAACACTGAAGCTTTCTTT
16,TRBD1,.,TRBJ2-5,TRBV2,CASSEAGDRRGETQYF,TGTGCCAGCAGTGAAGCGGGGGACAGGCGGGGAGAGACCCAGTACTTC
12,.,.,TRBJ1-1,TRBV29-1,CSASDINTEAFF,TGCAGCGCCTCGGACATAAACACTGAAGCTTTCTTT
11,.,few,TRBJ2-3,TRBV20-1,CSPEVGNTQYF,TGCAGCCCGGAGGTGGGCAATACGCAGTATTTT
14,.,.,TRBJ2-2,TRBV28,CASSLLAHTGELFF,TGTGCCAGCAGTTTGTTGGCGCACACCGGGGAGCTGTTTTTT
15,.,.,TRBJ1-1,TRBV7-9,CASSHPRETNTEAFF,TGTGCCAGCAGCCATCCCAGGGAGACGAACACTGAAGCTTTCTTT
14,TRBD1,few,TRBJ2-7,TRBV7-9,CASSYGTAAYEQYF,TGTGCCAGCAGCTACGGGACAGCAGCCTACGAGCAGTACTTC
15,TRBD1,.,TRBJ1-2,TRBV20-1,CSARDQQGVDYGYTF,TGCAGTGCTAGAGACCAACAGGGGGTCGACTATGGCTACACCTTC
14,.,.,TRBJ2-4,TRBV28,CASSFRVAKNILYF,TGTGCCAGCAGTTTCAGGGTAGCCAAAAACATTCTGTACTTC
14,.,once,TRBJ2-5,TRBV20-1,CSAKPIVGEETQYF,TGCAGTGCTAAACCGATAGTTGGTGAAGAGACCCAGTACTTC
14,TRBD1,.,TRBJ1-6,TRBV6-6,CAGSSTGGDSPLHF,TGTGCCGGCAGTTCTACAGGGGGCGATTCACCCCTCCACTTT
13,.,medium-sized,TRBJ1-4,TRBV20-1,CSARRQPNEKLFF,TGCAGTGCTAGGAGACAGCCTAATGAAAAACTGTTTTTT
14,.,.,TRBJ1-5,TRBV18,CASSSGRYNQPQHF,TGTGCCAGCTCGTCGGGACGGTACAATCAGCCCCAGCATTTT
19,TRBD1,.,TRBJ1-5,TRBV28,CASASAGLQDPTRGQPQHF,TGTGCCAGCGCTTCGGCAGGGTTGCAGGACCCGACCAGGGGGCAGCCCCAGCATTTT
14,TRBD2,.,TRBJ2-3,TRBV7-3,CTSSFGGRTDTQYF,TGTACCAGCAGCTTCGGGGGGAGAACAGATACGCAGTATTTT
15,.,few,TRBJ1-6,TRBV6-5,CASMGTSIGNSPLHF,TGTGCCAGCATGGGGACGAGCATTGGGAATTCACCCCTCCACTTT
16,TRBD1,.,TRBJ1-1,TRBV6-1,CASSEATGGRNTEAFF,TGTGCCAGCAGTGAGGCGACAGGGGGGAGGAACACTGAAGCTTTCTTT
15,TRBD2,few,TRBJ2-3,TRBV18,CASSRAGGRTDTQYF,TGTGCCAGCTCACGAGCGGGAGGACGCACAGATACGCAGTATTTT
19,TRBD1,few,TRBJ2-1,TRBV24-1,CATSDLQDRDRTSYNEQFF,TGTGCCACCAGTGATTTGCAAGACAGGGACCGGACCTCCTACAATGAGCAGTTCTTC
15,.,.,TRBJ2-5,TRBV12-3/TRBV12-4,CASSFGLGSFETQYF,TGTGCCAGCAGTTTTGGGCTAGGTAGTTTTGAGACCCAGTACTTC
13,.,.,TRBJ2-7,TRBV12-3/TRBV12-4,CASSFVAEGEQYF,TGTGCCAGCAGTTTTGTGGCGGAGGGCGAGCAGTACTTC
15,.,few,TRBJ2-5,TRBV7-9,CASSLISSLQETQYF,TGTGCCAGCAGCTTAATTTCGTCGCTCCAAGAGACCCAGTACTTC
15,.,.,TRBJ2-2,TRBV7-9,CASSLEMSLAGELFF,TGTGCCAGCAGCTTAGAAATGTCCTTAGCCGGGGAGCTGTTTTTT
17,TRBD2,many,TRBJ2-5,TRBV4-2,CASSQGFSGRYQETQYF,TGTGCCAGCAGCCAAGGGTTTAGCGGGAGGTACCAAGAGACCCAGTACTTC
13,TRBD1,.,TRBJ1-6,TRBV28,CASSWTGGSPLHF,TGTGCCAGCAGTTGGACAGGAGGCTCACCCCTCCACTTT
16,.,.,TRBJ2-1,TRBV5-1,CASSRLRTARDNEQFF,TGCGCCAGCAGCAGACTAAGGACAGCGAGGGACAATGAGCAGTTCTTC
15,TRBD1,.,TRBJ2-5,TRBV4-1,CASSPQTGAGETQYF,TGCGCCAGCAGCCCCCAGACAGGGGCGGGGGAGACCCAGTACTTC
18,TRBD2,.,TRBJ2-5,TRBV5-1,CASRSLGDSGGAQETQYF,TGCGCCAGCAGATCGTTGGGCGATAGCGGGGGGGCCCAAGAGACCCAGTACTTC
16,.,.,TRBJ2-2,TRBV7-9,CASSHGVRGGPGELFF,TGTGCCAGCAGCCACGGGGTCCGCGGAGGTCCCGGGGAGCTGTTTTTT
14,TRBD1,.,TRBJ2-7,TRBV5-1,CASSPGQGNYEQYF,TGCGCCAGCAGCCCCGGACAGGGTAACTACGAGCAGTACTTC
13,.,many,TRBJ2-7,TRBV20-1,CSATSGETYEQYF,TGCAGTGCCACTTCGGGGGAGACCTACGAGCAGTACTTC
18,.,few,TRBJ1-5,TRBV5-8,CASSTRSLGPGVGQPQHF,TGTGCCAGCAGCACGCGAAGCCTCGGACCCGGAGTCGGTCAGCCCCAGCATTTT
16,TRBD2,.,TRBJ2-6,TRBV11-2,CASSLFGGAGANVLTF,TGTGCCAGCAGCTTATTCGGGGGGGCCGGGGCCAACGTCCTGACTTTC
14,.,.,TRBJ2-5,TRBV5-6,CASNLIRGSETQYF,TGTGCCAGCAACCTAATTAGGGGGTCAGAGACCCAGTACTTC
13,.,.,TRBJ2-7,TRBV5-4,CASSLMGGDEQYF,TGTGCCAGCAGCCTGATGGGGGGCGACGAGCAGTACTTC
17,.,.,TRBJ2-1,TRBV4-1,CASSQDDAGASYNEQFF,TGCGCCAGCAGCCAAGATGACGCGGGGGCGTCCTACAATGAGCAGTTCTTC
15,.,.,TRBJ2-2,TRBV4-3,CASSPGQTDTGELFF,TGCGCCAGCAGCCCCGGACAGACGGACACCGGGGAGCTGTTTTTT
15,.,.,TRBJ2-7,TRBV28,CASSIIRGHRYEQYF,TGTGCCAGCAGCATAATCAGGGGACATCGCTACGAGCAGTACTTC